This T cell receptor beta chain was retrieved from a study of T cells in Graves' hyperthyroidism and ophthalmopathy (dated by TCRdb to the late 2010s). Describing the broader study: Peripheral blood was sampled at the time of initial diagnosis, prior to any treatment. To identify TCR V-J signatures that set the groups apart, the researchers used a discovery cohort of about a hundred patients, made up of under 50 with Graves' ophthalmopathy and about 60 with stable Graves' hyperthyroidism. Prospective prediction of ophthalmopathy was tested in an independent validation cohort consisting of fewer than 20 hyperthyroidism patients and more than 15 patients who later progressed to ophthalmopathy. The approximately 97 discovery patients were randomly divided into training and test sets at a 7:3 ratio. In several Graves' hyperthyroidism patients, the study also compared T-cell repertoires from thyroid tissue with T-cell repertoires from blood. After sampling, hyperthyroidism patients received methimazole starting at 30 mg daily, and ophthalmopathy patients received high-dose intravenous methylprednisolone. According to the paper, TCR Vbeta CDR3 sequencing was carried out on some 130 peripheral blood samples, which came from fewer than 50 ophthalmopathy, around 74 hyperthyroidism and about 17 progressor patients. Results the study describes overall, beyond this receptor: In validation, progression to ophthalmopathy was predicted by the model with around 70% sensitivity and 72.22% specificity, a median of approximately 6.5 months before onset. Most expanded thyroid clonotypes (frequency above 0.001) were also detected in blood, suggesting blood repertoires may reflect thyroid immune responses. No statistical method was used to fix the sample size in advance, and group allocation was not hidden from the investigators. A model built on a 13 V-J signature distinguished ophthalmopathy from stable hyperthyroidism, reaching about 88% sensitivity and 81.08% specificity in cross-validation and 80%/75% in testing.

V is trimmed back by 4 bases and J by 2 bases, and the junction contains 11 bases that no gene match accounts for. The CDR3 sequence holds 16 residues, the cysteine and phenylalanine included. Only the CDR3 part of the read is kept: 48 bases, read in frame from the first base. As encoded in the germline V gene, CDR1 is SGHRS while CDR2 is YFSETQ. This clonotype has a count of ten or more. Which antigen it targets is not known. The sample holds no much larger clone one base away, and base qualities are not on file. The TCR beta CDR3 regions were amplified from the RNA transcripts. The first round of RT-PCR for the TCR CDR3 was performed with the HTBI primer set and the Qiagen OneStep RT-PCR kit. The libraries were constructed in a second round of multiplex PCR and then size-selected and purified. Libraries were sequenced paired-end with 100 bp reads on an Illumina HiSeq2000. The study's processing was this. SOAPnuke was used to process the raw data, throwing out any read that contained adapters or uncalled bases, had a mean Phred below 15, or lacked an exact constant-primer or identifier match. High-quality paired reads were merged with COPE v1.2.5, and unique nucleotide sequences were defined as clonotypes. MiTCR v1.1 was used to align clonotypes to the IMGT TRBV, TRBD and TRBJ reference segments. Analysis was restricted to V-J combinations with a frequency above 0.0001, which covered roughly 99% of repertoires. A TCS score was defined as the ratio of F50 (clonal expansion) to E x V (chaos), with BLOSUM62-based TCRdist applied between CDR3 peptides within each V-J. Welch's t-statistics and random forest reduced 500 to 550 V-J features to roughly 13, which were used in a naive Bayes classifier (R e1071). The public sequencing data were trimmed at Q25 with fastp and processed into clonotypes with MiXCR by TCRdb, which kept only in-frame beta chains. For every CDR3 protein sequence, its rows merge into one entry that carries the most common genes and DNA. These V and J calls rely on TCRdb rather than the paper's analysis. The sample table holds approximately 630,000 distinct CDR3 sequences, of which around 15% were seen once. The leading ten clones occupy less than 4.5% of the sample.

Stable Graves' hyperthyroidism was defined as the absence of progression to ophthalmopathy over 18 months of follow-up. Hyperthyroidism patients were aged 18 to 65 years and newly diagnosed, with disease duration of less than 2 months. The study excluded patients with uncontrolled infections, other autoimmune diseases, pregnancy or lactation. Diagnoses were based on clinical symptoms, serum thyroxine and TRAb, thyroid ultrasound and orbital computed tomography. PBMCs were isolated from 10 ml of fresh peripheral blood by Ficoll-Paque density gradient centrifugation. Trizol reagent was used to extract total RNA, and RNA quality was then checked on an Agilent 2100 Bioanalyzer.

Sequencing was done on a sample of blood. The receptor was isolated from a woman in her twenties or thirties with Graves' hyperthyroidism. The chain employs TRBV5-1 and TRBJ2-7; TRBD2 agrees with 8 junctional bases. The DNA is as follows: TGCGCCAGCAGCCAATTAGCGGGACGGTTCACCTACGAGCAGTACTTC. This gives the protein CASSQLAGRFTYEQYF.